The T cell receptor (beta chain) under discussion was sequenced for a study of identical twins. Looked up from germline, CDR1 is SGHRS and CDR2 is YFSETQ. V was shortened by 4 bases and J by 13 bases, with 26 bases between the two germline ends. This CDR3 has 15 residues. Study-wide results and caveats: It was out-of-frame TCR alpha sharing in monozygotic twins that models underestimated. Invariant cells of the MAIT and iNKT types might have partly distorted the zero-insertion analyses. Those out-of-frame alpha sequences shared by twins showed an excess of low generation probability. Twins' excess sharing was less marked for out-of-frame beta sequences.

TCRdb fed the 5' RACE reads into MiXCR, producing one record per CDR3 protein. This sample carries around 1.7 million distinct CDR3 sequences, about 32% of them seen once, and the ten largest clones take more than 0.25%. Concerning this clonotype itself: What it recognizes is unknown.

The receptor comes from a newborn girl in good health. This rearrangement joins TRBV5-1 to TRBJ2-5; possible D gene TRBD1, 5 bases. The specimen was cord blood. CDR3: CASSPRQFRTNERYF. The CDR3 DNA reads TGCGCCAGCAGCCCCAGACAGTTTAGAACTAACGAGCGGTACTTC.